This entry lists 17 T cell receptor beta chains sequenced from one sample in a study of cytomegalovirus exposure and HLA in healthy donors. The method was immunoSEQ multiplex PCR; TCRdb's version includes in-frame clones alone and lacks a portion of them. Of under 80,000 clones in the sample, approximately 93% were seen once. The sample comprised PBMCs. The receptors derive from a woman aged 18-35 years in good health and CMV-seropositive.

The V gene is TRBV7-2, the J gene TRBJ2-7; no clear D. The CDR3 has 14 amino acids. V lost 1 base and J 0 bases, leaving 7 bases between the germline ends. Germline V CDR1 and CDR2: SGHTA, FQGNSA. The CDR3 region has the DNA TGTGCCAGCAGCTTAGGGAGTACCTCCTACGAGCAGTACTTC. This sequence encodes CASSLGSTSYEQYF. Full variable domain (missing parts from reference TRBV7-2 and TRBJ2-7): GAGVSQSPSNKVTEKGKDVELRCDPISGHTALYWYRQSLGQGLEFLIYFQGNSAPDKSGLPSDRFSAERTGGSVSTLTIQRTQQEDSAVYLCASSLGSTSYEQYFGPGTRLTVT.

The J gene is TRBJ1-6, the V gene TRBV4-2; no clear D gene. The germline gives CDR1 LGHNA, CDR2 YNFKEQ. V was pared by 0 bases and J by 0 bases, with 9 bases between. The CDR3 consists of 17 residues. CDR3 nucleotide sequence: TGTGCCAGCAGCCAAGAGTTGGAGAGCTCCTATAATTCACCCCTCCACTTT. Protein product: CASSQELESSYNSPLHF.

This clone was recorded only once. This rearrangement joins TRBV27 to TRBJ2-7; perhaps TRBD1 as D (6 bases). Trimming shortened V by 5 bases and J by 0 bases, and 14 bases separated the two germline ends. The CDR3 has 15 amino acids. Germline values: CDR1 MNHEY, CDR2 SMNVEV (reference sequence). CDR3 protein: CASSHAQGSSYEQYF. CDR3 nucleotide sequence: TGTGCCAGCAGTCACGCACAGGGTAGCTCCTACGAGCAGTACTTC.

Here the CDR3 reads CASSFGQGNEQYF. In nucleotides, the CDR3 is TGTGCCAGCAGCTTCGGACAGGGGAATGAGCAGTACTTC. This sequence joins TRBV11-2 and TRBJ2-7; 9 bases align to TRBD1. Germline V lookup: CDR1 SGHAT, CDR2 FQNNGV. CDR3 length: 13 residues. V shed 3 bases, J shed 7 bases, and the junction held 4 bases outside the gene matches.

This clone appeared once. V is TRBV28 and J is TRBJ1-4; D is undetermined. V was clipped by 5 bases and J by 0 bases, with 13 bases between them. This CDR3 comprises 16 residues. CDR1 is MDHEN, CDR2 SYDVKM, per germline. CDR3 in DNA: TGTGCCAGCAGTCTCTACGCGGGGTCAACTAATGAAAAACTGTTTTTT. It translates to CASSLYAGSTNEKLFF.

The chain uses TRBV9 and TRBJ2-7, with TRBD1 matching 7 bases. The length of the CDR3 is 16 residues. V was clipped by 4 bases and J by 2 bases; unmatched bases: 12. Germline V gives CDR1 SGDLS, CDR2 YYNGEE. CDR3 sequence reads: CASSPGGGDRAYEQYF. Written as DNA, the CDR3 is TGTGCCAGCAGCCCCGGCGGTGGGGACAGAGCCTACGAGCAGTACTTC.

The V gene is TRBV7-2, the J gene TRBJ2-4; 7 bases match TRBD1. The CDR3 is 13 amino acids. Germline-derived CDR1 and CDR2 are SGHTA and FQGNSA. V was clipped by 5 bases and J by 5 bases; unmatched bases: 3. The chain's CDR3 is CASSLGQENIQYF. The CDR3 bases are TGTGCCAGCAGCCTAGGACAGGAAAACATTCAGTACTTC. The variable domain in full, with the rest retrieved from reference TRBV7-2 and TRBJ2-4, is GAGVSQSPSNKVTEKGKDVELRCDPISGHTALYWYRQSLGQGLEFLIYFQGNSAPDKSGLPSDRFSAERTGGSVSTLTIQRTQQEDSAVYLCASSLGQENIQYFGAGTRLSVL.

The table lists this clone with a few counts. The rearrangement links TRBV4-1 to TRBJ1-3, with 7 bases matching TRBD1. Germline CDR1 reads MGHRA; CDR2 reads YSYEKL. V lost 0 bases, J lost 5 bases, and 4 bases stayed unmatched. The CDR3 is 15 amino acids. The CDR3 DNA follows: TGCGCCAGCAGCCAAGATTCAGGGGGTCGAAACACCATATATTTT. It translates to CASSQDSGGRNTIYF.

The chain links TRBV6-5 to TRBJ1-2; D remains unclear. V was pared by 4 bases and J by 4 bases, with 10 bases between. CDR1 and CDR2 from the germline V gene are MNHEY and SVGAGI. The CDR3 extends over 13 amino acids. DNA of the CDR3: TGTGCCAGCAGTTTCACCCCTAGCTATGGCTACACCTTC. It translates to CASSFTPSYGYTF.

The chain joins TRBV6-1 to TRBJ2-2, with 7 bases that match TRBD1. After removal of 4 bases from V and 6 bases from J, the junction contained 8 bases not matched to a gene. This CDR3 has 15 amino acids. CDR1 and CDR2 (germline): MNHNS, SASEGT. CDR3 DNA sequence: TGTGCCAGCAGTGCAAGACAGGGTTATTCCGGGGAGCTGTTTTTT. Amino acids: CASSARQGYSGELFF.

J is TRBJ1-2 and V is TRBV7-2, with D uncertain. Looked up from germline, CDR1 is SGHTA and CDR2 is FQGNSA. This CDR3 is 14 amino acids long. V was shortened by 1 base and J by 8 bases, with 14 bases between the two germline ends. CDR3 bases: TGTGCCAGCAGCTTAGGTCCAGTTATCGGGGGCTACACCTTC. It specifies CASSLGPVIGGYTF.

The rearrangement uses TRBV11-3 and TRBJ2-7; 7 bases fit TRBD2. Germline V lookup: CDR1 SGHNT, CDR2 YENEEA. Germline trimming cut 5 bases from V and 4 bases from J; bases unmatched to any gene: 11. The CDR3 consists of 15 residues. The CDR3 nucleotides are TGTGCCAGCAGCCACTGGGACTATCAGGGTTACGAGCAGTACTTC. This encodes CASSHWDYQGYEQYF. Looking up the rest from reference TRBV11-3 and TRBJ2-7 gives the full variable domain: EAGVVQSPRYKIIEKKQPVAFWCNPISGHNTLYWYLQNLGQGPELLIRYENEEAVDDSQLPKDRFSAERLKGVDSTLKIQPAELGDSAVYLCASSHWDYQGYEQYFGPGTRLTVT.

The genes are TRBV5-1 and TRBJ2-3; 8 nucleotides match TRBD2. J lost 4 bases, V lost 0 bases, and 4 bases had no gene match. This CDR3 is built from 15 residues. Germline-derived CDR1 and CDR2 are SGHRS and YFSETQ. The CDR3: CASSLAGGPPDTQYF. DNA of the CDR3: TGCGCCAGCAGCTTGGCGGGAGGGCCACCAGATACGCAGTATTTT.

This CDR3 reads CASRDRVDQPQHF. In nucleotides, the CDR3 is TGTGCCAGCAGGGACAGGGTCGACCAGCCCCAGCATTTT. The V call is TRBV25-1, the J call TRBJ1-5, with TRBD1 matching 8 bases. Germline CDR1 reads MGHDK; CDR2 reads SYGVNS. The CDR3 length is 13 residues. V lost 6 bases, J lost 7 bases, and 5 bases stayed unmatched.

J is TRBJ1-5 and V is TRBV11-2, with 9 bases identical to TRBD1. Germline CDR1 SGHAT, CDR2 FQNNGV. This CDR3 is 15 amino acids long. The ends lost 3 bases at V and 0 bases at J; junction bases unmatched: 0. CDR3 nucleotides: TGTGCCAGCAGCTTGGGACAGGGTAGCAATCAGCCCCAGCATTTT. As protein: CASSLGQGSNQPQHF.

The genes are TRBV27 and TRBJ2-7; the D gene is possibly TRBD2 (6 bases). Trimming took off 3 bases at V and 3 bases at J, with 9 bases between the two ends. The CDR3 covers 13 residues. Germline CDR1 MNHEY, CDR2 SMNVEV (reference sequence). CDR3 protein: CASSLEGLYEQYF. CDR3 DNA sequence: TGTGCCAGCAGTTTGGAGGGCCTCTACGAGCAGTACTTC.

This clone was seen just once. The rearrangement links TRBV7-2 to TRBJ2-1; D is ambiguous. This CDR3 has 15 residues. Trimming shortened V by 4 bases and J by 4 bases, and 14 bases separated the two germline ends. CDR1 and CDR2 (germline): SGHTA, FQGNSA. The CDR3 nucleotides are TGTGCCAGCAGCTCCCTCATTGGCGGATACAATGAGCAGTTCTTC. Translated, it gives CASSSLIGGYNEQFF.